The entry below describes one T cell receptor (beta chain). This clone has a single count. Its binding antigen is unknown. No base qualities exist here, and no much larger clone lies one base off it. These data come from a study of cytomegalovirus exposure and HLA in healthy donors (dated by TCRdb to 2016 to 2017). Turning to the overall study: The 670 or so repertoires of the first cohort and the approximately 130 validation repertoires were produced on the same platform, according to a later analysis. To predict cytomegalovirus infection status, the study combined high-throughput TCR immunosequencing, statistical association of individual TCRs with disease status, and machine learning. A separate validation cohort of roughly 110 different subjects was used in addition to the approximately 670-subject first cohort. The study aimed to test whether cataloging public T cell receptors could reveal signatures of past pathogen exposure. What the authors observed across the whole study: In the study, some 160 TCR beta chains were listed as associated with cytomegalovirus. Across donors, most TCR sequences were observed very rarely, whereas some public TCRs were present in many individuals. Of the cluster scores, approximately 94% were above 0 in a later analysis, which found that TCRs clustered in the first cohort also tended to co-occur in the 130 or so validation repertoires. A later analysis lacked HLA typing for the validation cohort, so it scored co-occurrence in that cohort across all 120 or so repertoires. Cytomegalovirus status was reported to be diagnosed by the classifier with high specificity and sensitivity in both the original and validation cohorts. A few of the identified cytomegalovirus-associated TCR beta chains were confirmed in vitro to be specific for cytomegalovirus antigens. It was suggested by the authors that the approach could potentially be generalized to other disease states and immunological phenotypes.

Libraries came from the immunoSEQ multiplex PCR assay. Per the original workflow: A statistical classification framework was developed to diagnose cytomegalovirus status using the catalog of TCR beta chain sequences. The source is immuneACCESS, and TCRdb retained only in-frame sequences with V and J called. Part of the clones is not carried over; for the studies checked, unresolved V genes explain less than half of this, and the remainder is unexplained. D and trimming come from the DNA, and the V and J calls and clone size come from that table. Across this sample there are 150,000 to 200,000 clones, with 86% seen only once. Around 2.3% of the sample is taken by the ten largest. V trim: 1 base; J trim: 2 bases; unmatched bases: 3. CDR1 is given as LGHNA and CDR2 as YNFKEQ, both from the germline V gene. The CDR3 goes from the cysteine to the phenylalanine over 15 residues. Kept here is only the CDR3 DNA, which spans 45 bases and is read in frame from base 1.

The donors were included in the validation cohort of some 120 subjects, a group kept apart from the roughly 680-subject first cohort. The clonotype was recovered from a young woman in good health and CMV-seronegative. The sample was PBMCs. The rearrangement joined TRBV4-2 to TRBJ1-1; 8 junctional bases match TRBD1. The CDR3 reads as follows: CASSQAQGANTEAFF. The nucleotide sequence reads TGTGCCAGCAGCCAAGCCCAGGGGGCAAACACTGAAGCTTTCTTT.